One and the same sample provided the 15 T cell receptor beta chains below, sequenced in a study of glioma-infiltrating T cells after dendritic cell vaccination. Only in-frame clones appear in the TCRdb table, and some are missing; sequencing was by immunoSEQ multiplex PCR. This sample yields 98,000 or so clones, of which 65% to 85% are seen a single time; roughly 5.9% belongs to the top ten. Sample time point: after dendritic cell vaccination, including at tumor progression/relapse. The sequencing here drew on blood, taken after dendritic cell vaccination. The receptors stem from a human donor with glioblastoma.

This chain uses TRBV11-2 with TRBJ2-1, with TRBD2 matching 13 bases. This CDR3 has 15 amino acids. Germline V gene sequence: CDR1 SGHAT, CDR2 FQNNGV. The J segment lost 9 bases and the V segment lost 5 bases, leaving 7 bases of the junction unmatched. CDR3 in amino acids: CASSPPGLAGAEQFF. CDR3 nucleotides: TGTGCCAGCAGCCCCCCCGGACTAGCGGGAGCTGAGCAGTTCTTC.

The rearrangement links TRBV9 to TRBJ2-1; D might be TRBD2 (5 bases). This CDR3 is 15 amino acids long. Germline CDR1 SGDLS, CDR2 YYNGEE. Trimming stripped 0 bases from V and 3 bases from J, with 10 bases between. CDR3 residues: CASSVDQRYYNEQFF. CDR3 nucleotides: TGTGCCAGCAGCGTAGACCAGCGGTACTACAATGAGCAGTTCTTC.

The chain uses TRBV10-3 and TRBJ1-1; 7 bases are shared with TRBD1. Germline V CDR1 and CDR2: ENHRY, SYGVKD. With 7 bases clipped from V and 4 bases from J, the junction kept 9 bases outside the gene matches. This CDR3 has 14 amino acids. CDR3 bases: TGTGCCATCACCAGACAGGGTCTGGGCACTGAAGCTTTCTTT. As protein: CAITRQGLGTEAFF.

V gene TRBV27 combines with J gene TRBJ1-1; no definite D call. The germline V gene has CDR1 MNHEY and CDR2 SMNVEV (reference sequence). The CDR3 extends over 17 amino acids. V shed 2 bases and J shed 0 bases, with 16 bases lying between them. The CDR3 sequence is CASSLGYSRIVNTEAFF. In nucleotides, the CDR3 is TGTGCCAGCAGTTTAGGTTATTCCAGGATAGTGAACACTGAAGCTTTCTTT.

This clone was seen a single time. This chain links TRBV27 with TRBJ1-2, with 12 bases identical to TRBD1. Germline assignment: CDR1 MNHEY and CDR2 SMNVEV (reference sequence). With V trimmed by 6 bases and J by 3 bases, 14 bases remained unmatched. The CDR3 consists of 18 residues. CDR3 bases: TGTGCCAGCAGCCCGACCACGGGACAGGGGGCTATATACTATGGCTACACCTTC. Its translation: CASSPTTGQGAIYYGYTF.

The rearrangement uses TRBV18 and TRBJ1-5; tentative D call: TRBD1 (5 bases). The germline CDR1 and CDR2 sequences are KGHSH and LQKENI. The CDR3 spans 14 residues. V was trimmed by 2 bases and J by 4 bases, leaving 9 bases between them. The CDR3 region has the DNA TGTGCCAGCTCACCATTCGGGGGAAATCAGCCCCAGCATTTT. Its translation is CASSPFGGNQPQHF.

The chain is built from TRBV7-9 and TRBJ2-7; D might be TRBD1 (7 bases). In germline, CDR1 is SEHNR, CDR2 FQNEAQ (reference sequence). The CDR3 length is 18 residues. Trimming shortened V by 1 base and J by 3 bases, and 22 bases separated the two germline ends. CDR3 protein: CASSLEGAGTGGYYEQYF. DNA of the CDR3: TGTGCCAGCAGCTTAGAGGGGGCCGGGACTGGGGGGTACTACGAGCAGTACTTC.

This chain links TRBV27 with TRBJ2-7; D may be TRBD1 (6 bases). Trimming cost V 3 bases and J 3 bases, with 15 bases left between them. CDR3 size: 15 residues. The germline CDR1 and CDR2 sequences are MNHEY and SMNVEV (reference sequence). The CDR3 is CASSLTPLQGYEQYF. The CDR3 coding sequence is TGTGCCAGCAGTTTGACTCCGCTACAGGGCTACGAGCAGTACTTC.

J is TRBJ2-5 and V is TRBV30; possibly TRBD2 for D (8 bases). The CDR3 sequence is 15 residues long. V was clipped by 3 bases and J by 1 base, with 15 bases between them. The V gene's germline CDR1 is GTSNPN and CDR2 SVGIG (reference sequence). The CDR3 nucleotides are TGTGCCTGGAGGGGACAGCGGGGGCCCCAAGAGACCCAGTACTTC. Its translation is CAWRGQRGPQETQYF.

J is TRBJ1-4 and V is TRBV5-1; D possibly corresponds to TRBD1 (5 bases). The CDR3 runs to 16 residues. Germline V CDR1 and CDR2: SGHRS, YFSETQ. Deletions cut 0 bases from V and 8 bases from J, with 17 bases between. CDR3 protein: CASSLDSGGAEEKLFF. CDR3 bases: TGCGCCAGCAGCTTGGATTCTGGCGGGGCGGAGGAAAAACTGTTTTTT.

The table lists this clone with a count of one. The chain employs TRBV5-1 and TRBJ1-3; 7 nucleotides match TRBD1. The ends lost 4 bases at V and 4 bases at J; junction bases unmatched: 11. The germline V gene encodes CDR1 SGHRS and CDR2 YFSETQ. CDR3 length: 16 amino acids. This chain's CDR3 is CASSPRQGGWGNTIYF. Written as DNA, the CDR3 is TGCGCCAGCAGCCCCAGACAGGGAGGCTGGGGAAACACCATATATTTT.

The rearrangement joins TRBV28 to TRBJ2-7; possibly TRBD1 for D (6 bases). V lost 2 bases, J lost 9 bases, and 14 bases lay in between. Germline V gene data show CDR1 as MDHEN and CDR2 as SYDVKM. This CDR3 is 13 amino acids long. CDR3 nucleotide sequence: TGTGCCAGCAGTTTAGGGGGCGTGGGCGGGCAGTACTTC. Residues: CASSLGGVGGQYF.

The chain carries TRBV20-1 and TRBJ1-1; TRBD1 is a possible D gene (5 bases). Germline V gene sequence: CDR1 DFQATT, CDR2 SNEGSKA (reference sequence). The CDR3 has 11 residues. Between the trimmed V and J ends, which lost 3 bases and 6 bases, there was a span of 8 bases. The CDR3 sequence is CSARMTAEAFF. In DNA, the CDR3 is TGCAGTGCTAGGATGACAGCTGAAGCTTTCTTT.

The genes are TRBV5-1 and TRBJ2-7, with TRBD1 identical over 9 bases. CDR3 length equals 15 residues. Losses at the gene ends were 5 bases for V and 1 base for J; bases not matched to a gene: 7. Per the germline V gene, CDR1 is SGHRS and CDR2 is YFSETQ. Here the CDR3 DNA reads TGCGCCAGCAGTCCGAGGGACAGGGTATCCTACGAGCAGTACTTC. This gives the protein CASSPRDRVSYEQYF.

The V call is TRBV5-1, the J call TRBJ2-5; tentatively, D is TRBD2 (6 bases). V dropped 4 bases and J dropped 5 bases, with 15 bases sitting between them. Germline V CDR1 and CDR2: SGHRS, YFSETQ. The CDR3 extends over 14 amino acids. The DNA for the CDR3 is TGCGCCAGCAGCCAGGGACTTGAGGGGGAGACCCAGTACTTC. Its translation is CASSQGLEGETQYF. The whole variable domain, filled in from reference TRBV5-1 and TRBJ2-5, reads KAGVTQTPRYLIKTRGQQVTLSCSPISGHRSVSWYQQTPGQGLQFLFEYFSETQRNKGNFPGRFSGRQFSNSRSEMNVSTLELGDSALYLCASSQGLEGETQYFGPGTRLLVL.